These 8 T cell receptor beta chains came from one sample sequenced in a study of human T cells and chemical hapten exposure. The time point: patch test 2, 6 weeks after DPC sensitization. Treatment defined: therapeutic diphenylcyclopropenone sensitization with weekly scalp DPC. Each CDR3 protein is one row after TCRdb ran MiXCR on the RACE reads. The table lists 85,000 to 100,000 distinct CDR3 sequences, 9.5% to 11% of them singletons. Sample: whole blood, taken in connection with sensitization to the hapten diphenylcyclopropenone (DPC). The receptors come from a man aged 35 to 55 with alopecia areata. Some clones in this sample may be carry-over from other donors' samples.

Only a few counts were recorded for this clonotype. This chain links TRBV11-2 with TRBJ2-7; D is ambiguous. Germline CDR1 and CDR2: SGHAT and FQNNGV. Trimming removed 5 bases at V and 5 bases at J, with 10 bases between. The CDR3 is 12 residues long. The CDR3 loop is CASSTARDEQYV. The CDR3 bases are TGTGCCAGCAGCACGGCTAGGGACGAGCAGTACGTC.

V usage is TRBV5-4 and J usage is TRBJ2-3, with a possible D match to TRBD2 (6 bases). Germline CDR1 and CDR2: SGHNT and YYREEE (reference sequence). Trimming took 4 bases from V and 8 from J, leaving 17 bases between them. This CDR3 is built from 14 residues. This CDR3 reads CASSPGNSEGTQYF. In nucleotides, the CDR3 is TGTGCCAGCAGCCCGGGGAACTCGGAGGGTACGCAGTATTTT.

Only a few counts were recorded for this clonotype. The chain carries TRBV18 and TRBJ1-1, with D perhaps matching TRBD1 (6 bases). Germline V lookup: CDR1 KGHSH, CDR2 LQKENI. The CDR3 consists of 14 residues. V was cut by 3 bases and J by 3 bases, with 11 bases left in between. The CDR3 DNA reads as TGTGCCAGCTCACCGGACGAGGGGGACACTGAAGCTTTCTTT. Protein sequence: CASSPDEGDTEAFF.

V gene TRBV19 combines with J gene TRBJ2-2, with D perhaps TRBD2 (5 bases). Germline assignment: CDR1 LNHDA and CDR2 SQIVND (reference sequence). V was shortened by 4 bases and J by 6 bases, with 15 bases between the two germline ends. This CDR3 is 15 amino acids long. In DNA, the CDR3 is TGTGCCAGTAGTACCCAGACTACCCTCCCCGGGGAGCTGTTTTTT. Translating it yields CASSTQTTLPGELFF.

The chain combines TRBV6-2 or TRBV6-3 with TRBJ2-7, with D perhaps TRBD2 (5 bases). V shed 5 bases and J shed 3 bases, with 17 bases lying between them. Germline V gene sequence: CDR1 MNHEY, CDR2 SVGEGT. CDR3 length equals 15 residues. The CDR3 loop reads CASSNGKVVHYEQYV. In DNA, the CDR3 is TGTGCCAGCAGTAACGGGAAAGTAGTCCACTACGAGCAGTACGTC.

V gene TRBV27 combines with J gene TRBJ2-3; D ambiguous. The CDR3 has 14 residues. Trimming stripped 2 bases from V and 2 bases from J, with 8 bases between. Germline CDR1 MNHEY, CDR2 SMNVEV (reference sequence). Written as DNA, the CDR3 is TGTGCCAGCAGTTTAAATGGCCTCACAGATACGCAGTATTTT. Its translation is CASSLNGLTDTQYF.

The genes are TRBV7-2 and TRBJ1-5; tentative D call: TRBD1 (6 bases). The CDR3 contains 17 residues. V was trimmed by 1 base and J by 5 bases, leaving 18 bases between them. The germline V gene has CDR1 SGHTA and CDR2 FQGNSA. CDR3 region: CASSLVVRGRRDQPQHF. In nucleotides, the CDR3 is TGTGCCAGCAGCTTAGTCGTCAGGGGACGACGCGATCAGCCCCAGCATTTT. Looking up the rest from reference TRBV7-2 and TRBJ1-5 gives the full variable domain: GAGVSQSPSNKVTEKGKDVELRCDPISGHTALYWYRQSLGQGLEFLIYFQGNSAPDKSGLPSDRFSAERTGGSVSTLTIQRTQQEDSAVYLCASSLVVRGRRDQPQHFGDGTRLSIL.

This clonotype has just a few counts. The chain uses TRBV7-2 and TRBJ2-3, with a tentative D call TRBD2 (6 bases). Trimming removed 5 bases from V and 2 bases from J, with 11 bases in between. The CDR3 runs 14 residues. CDR1 is SGHTA, CDR2 FQGNSA, per germline. The CDR3 spells CASSPDYLTDTQYF. DNA for the CDR3: TGTGCCAGCAGCCCGGACTACCTCACAGATACGCAGTATTTT.